One sample yielded the 26 T cell receptor beta chains listed below, sequenced in a study of blood T cell repertoires in COVID-19. Profiled with immunoSEQ multiplex PCR; TCRdb holds only in-frame clones, not every one. This table has about 200,000 clones, more than 80% appearing once. The sample comprised PBMCs or T cells enriched from blood (not recorded which). The receptors were sampled from a woman in her late teens or twenties who had recovered from COVID-19.

The chain couples TRBV6-6 to TRBJ2-2; a possible D gene is TRBD2 (6 bases). The CDR3 contains 16 residues. Trimming cost V 4 bases and J 2 bases, with 14 bases left between them. Looked up from germline, CDR1 is MNHNY and CDR2 is SVGAGI (reference sequence). The CDR3: CASSSSGTLNTGELFF. For the CDR3, the DNA is TGTGCCAGCAGTTCCTCCGGGACTTTAAACACCGGGGAGCTGTTTTTT.

The chain combines TRBV25-1 with TRBJ2-1, with 14 bases fitting TRBD2. The CDR3 covers 15 residues. Per the germline V gene, CDR1 is MGHDK and CDR2 is SYGVNS. Trimming at V came to 9 bases and at J to 4 bases, leaving 5 bases not matched to a gene. The DNA of the CDR3 is TGTGCCAGGAGGACTAGCGGGGGGACTTACAATGAGCAGTTCTTC. It codes for CARRTSGGTYNEQFF.

This chain uses TRBV29-1 with TRBJ2-3; 8 bases match TRBD2. The J segment lost 1 base and the V segment lost 6 bases, leaving 6 bases of the junction unmatched. The CDR3 covers 14 residues. Per germline, CDR1 SQVTM and CDR2 ANQGSEA. In DNA, the CDR3 is TGCAGCGTGGATAGGACTAGCCGCACAGATACGCAGTATTTT. It is translated as CSVDRTSRTDTQYF.

The rearrangement joins TRBV29-1 to TRBJ2-2; D not resolved. The CDR3 has 15 residues. Germline V CDR1 and CDR2: SQVTM, ANQGSEA. V was clipped by 3 bases and J by 4 bases, with 15 bases between them. The CDR3 DNA follows: TGCAGCGTTGATGAGGAGAAGTGGTTCACCGGGGAGCTGTTTTTT. Translation: CSVDEEKWFTGELFF.

The chain has TRBV28 and TRBJ1-2, with D perhaps TRBD1 (6 bases). CDR1 and CDR2 (germline): MDHEN, SYDVKM. V lost 5 bases and J 3 bases, leaving 10 bases between the germline ends. CDR3 length equals 13 residues. The CDR3 coding sequence is TGTGCCAGCAGTGGGGGCGTGGACTATGGCTACACCTTC. It yields the protein CASSGGVDYGYTF.

V usage is TRBV28 and J usage is TRBJ1-4; no definite D call. V was clipped by 3 bases and J by 5 bases, with 13 bases between them. Germline V gene sequence: CDR1 MDHEN, CDR2 SYDVKM. This CDR3 is built from 15 residues. The CDR3 reads CASSFRGRRNEKLFF. In DNA, the CDR3 is TGTGCCAGCAGTTTTCGGGGAAGACGGAATGAAAAACTGTTTTTT.

V is TRBV9 and J is TRBJ2-7; D gene uncertain. The V gene lost 0 bases and the J gene lost 1 base, with 8 bases spanning the gap. The CDR3 contains 14 residues. The germline V gene has CDR1 SGDLS and CDR2 YYNGEE. The CDR3 DNA follows: TGTGCCAGCAGCGTAGGAGGATGGTCCTACGAGCAGTACTTC. As protein: CASSVGGWSYEQYF.

This clone occurred a few times. The chain links TRBV9 to TRBJ2-1; maybe TRBD2 (6 bases). The CDR3 is 14 residues long. Germline CDR1 is SGDLS and CDR2 is YYNGEE. V was trimmed by 3 bases and J by 3 bases, leaving 10 bases between them. The CDR3 loop reads CASSGGTGYNEQFF. CDR3 nucleotides: TGTGCCAGCAGCGGGGGGACTGGCTACAATGAGCAGTTCTTC.

V gene TRBV5-6 combines with J gene TRBJ2-5, with D uncertain. Trimming removed 3 bases from V and 2 bases from J, with 20 bases in between. The CDR3 contains 17 residues. The V gene's germline CDR1 is SGHDT and CDR2 YYEEEE. CDR3 region: CASSYYLGRRNQETQYF. As DNA, the CDR3 is TGTGCCAGCAGCTACTACCTTGGAAGACGGAATCAAGAGACCCAGTACTTC.

This chain connects TRBV18 to TRBJ1-3; TRBD1 might be the D (5 bases). V dropped 7 bases and J dropped 5 bases, with 18 bases sitting between them. Germline V gene sequence: CDR1 KGHSH, CDR2 LQKENI. The CDR3 covers 15 residues. In DNA form, the CDR3 reads TGTGCCAGCTTACCCGGCGGGGGAGAGAGAAACACCATATATTTT. It translates to CASLPGGGERNTIYF.

This chain joins TRBV28 and TRBJ2-7, with a weak D call TRBD1 (6 bases). CDR1 is MDHEN and CDR2 is SYDVKM in the germline V gene. CDR3 length: 14 residues. Between the trimmed V and J ends, which lost 3 bases and 6 bases, there was a span of 15 bases. The CDR3 coding sequence is TGTGCCAGCAGTTTGTTACAGTACAGGGCCGAGCAGTACTTC. This sequence encodes CASSLLQYRAEQYF. Full variable domain (outside the CDR3, taken from reference TRBV28 and TRBJ2-7): DVKVTQSSRYLVKRTGEKVFLECVQDMDHENMFWYRQDPGLGLRLIYFSYDVKMKEKGDIPEGYSVSREKKERFSLILESASTNQTSMYLCASSLLQYRAEQYFGPGTRLTVT.

This clone was detected only once. V usage is TRBV9 and J usage is TRBJ1-1, with 9 bases that match TRBD1. The V and J ends lost 4 bases and 5 bases, in that order; junction bases with no gene match: 9. Germline V gives CDR1 SGDLS, CDR2 YYNGEE. This CDR3 is built from 15 residues. CDR3 sequence reads: CASSTGTGFGTEAFF. For the CDR3, the DNA is TGTGCCAGCAGCACAGGGACAGGGTTCGGGACTGAAGCTTTCTTT. The whole variable domain, remainder taken from reference TRBV9 and TRBJ1-1, is DSGVTQTPKHLITATGQRVTLRCSPRSGDLSVYWYQQSLDQGLQFLIQYYNGEERAKGNILERFSAQQFPDLHSELNLSSLELGDSALYFCASSTGTGFGTEAFFGQGTRLTVV.

This clone was seen just once. V gene TRBV5-1 combines with J gene TRBJ1-1, with D possibly matching TRBD1 (6 bases). The CDR3 has 13 amino acids. Germline CDR1 is SGHRS and CDR2 is YFSETQ. Trimming shortened V by 5 bases and J by 0 bases, and 8 bases separated the two germline ends. CDR3: CASSTGMNTEAFF. In nucleotides, the CDR3 is TGCGCCAGCAGTACAGGGATGAACACTGAAGCTTTCTTT.

This rearrangement joins TRBV19 to TRBJ2-5; tentatively, D is TRBD2 (5 bases). CDR1 is LNHDA, CDR2 SQIVND, per germline (reference sequence). V dropped 2 bases and J dropped 0 bases, with 10 bases sitting between them. The CDR3 is made up of 15 amino acids. The DNA of the CDR3 is TGTGCCAGTAGTATAAGCGGACCGTACCAAGAGACCCAGTACTTC. Its translation: CASSISGPYQETQYF. Looking up the rest from reference TRBV19 and TRBJ2-5 gives the full variable domain: DGGITQSPKYLFRKEGQNVTLSCEQNLNHDAMYWYRQDPGQGLRLIYYSQIVNDFQKGDIAEGYSVSREKKESFPLTVTSAQKNPTAFYLCASSISGPYQETQYFGPGTRLLVL.

The rearrangement uses TRBV11-2 and TRBJ1-6; 9 positions agree with TRBD1. V lost 1 base to trimming and J lost 8 bases; unmatched junction nucleotides: 9. This CDR3 has 17 amino acids. In germline, CDR1 is SGHAT, CDR2 FQNNGV. The DNA for the CDR3 is TGTGCCAGCAGCTTAGCGCTCGGGACAGGGATATATTCACCCCTCCACTTT. Translating gives CASSLALGTGIYSPLHF.

The chain combines TRBV6-5 with TRBJ1-6; weak D call: TRBD1 (6 bases). The CDR3 runs 14 residues. The V gene lost 10 bases and the J gene lost 7 bases, with 17 bases spanning the gap. From germline, CDR1 is MNHEY and CDR2 SVGAGI. The DNA for the CDR3 is TGTGCCACCCTAGCCACCAGGGGAAATTCACCCCTCCACTTT. Amino acids: CATLATRGNSPLHF.

The chain carries TRBV9 and TRBJ1-1; D call uncertain. The CDR3 spans 15 residues. Germline-derived CDR1 and CDR2 are SGDLS and YYNGEE. The V end was cut by 0 bases, the J end by 4 bases, with 13 bases between. CDR3 loop: CASSVVSRSGTEAFF. CDR3 DNA: TGTGCCAGCAGCGTAGTTTCAAGGAGCGGCACTGAAGCTTTCTTT.

Note on this clone: The sample has other DNA sequences that encode this CDR3 too. The J gene is TRBJ2-1, the V gene TRBV5-1; TRBD2 agrees at 9 bases. The CDR3 is 13 residues long. The germline V gene encodes CDR1 SGHRS and CDR2 YFSETQ. With V trimmed by 4 bases and J by 6 bases, 2 bases remained unmatched. The CDR3 DNA reads as TGCGCCAGCAGCCTGGGACTAGCCAATGAGCAGTTCTTC. This codes for CASSLGLANEQFF.

The V and J genes are TRBV30 and TRBJ1-5, with TRBD1 matching over 9 bases. With V trimmed by 8 bases and J by 4 bases, 9 bases remained unmatched. Germline assignment: CDR1 GTSNPN and CDR2 SVGIG (reference sequence). The CDR3 runs 14 residues. The CDR3 DNA follows: TGTGCCGCGGACAGGGGCTCTTTAAATCAGCCCCAGCATTTT. It encodes CAADRGSLNQPQHF.

The chain uses TRBV6-5 and TRBJ2-7; 7 nucleotides agree with TRBD1. V gave up 6 bases and J gave up 2 bases; unmatched junction bases: 7. The CDR3 covers 14 residues. CDR1 is MNHEY, CDR2 SVGAGI, per germline. The CDR3 nucleotides read TGTGCCAGCAGGAGGACAGGTAGCCCCTACGAGCAGTACTTC. Translation gives CASRRTGSPYEQYF.

CDR3 DNA: TGCGCCAGCAGCCTCCCTACTAATGAGCAGTTCTTC. Protein sequence: CASSLPTNEQFF. This chain joins TRBV5-1 and TRBJ2-1; D gene unclear. The CDR3 covers 12 residues. Trimming removed 4 bases at V and 7 bases at J, with 9 bases between. The germline CDR1 and CDR2 sequences are SGHRS and YFSETQ.

This rearrangement joins TRBV2 to TRBJ1-2; no clear D. The CDR3 runs to 11 residues. Trimming removed 8 bases from V and 3 bases from J, with 7 bases in between. Per germline, CDR1 SNHLY and CDR2 FYNNEI. In nucleotides, the CDR3 is TGTGCCAGCGGCGGGGACTATGGCTACACCTTC. Its protein is CASGGDYGYTF.

This clone was seen only once. The chain recombines TRBV28 with TRBJ1-3; TRBD1 matches at 7 bases. The CDR3 runs 14 residues. The junction had 3 bases not matched to a gene; V was cut back by 3 bases and J by 4 bases. Looked up from germline, CDR1 is MDHEN and CDR2 is SYDVKM. This CDR3 is CASSFKGAGNTIYF. The CDR3 nucleotides are TGTGCCAGCAGTTTCAAGGGGGCAGGAAACACCATATATTTT.

This chain links TRBV7-9 with TRBJ1-6; 9 bases are shared with TRBD1. Germline loops: CDR1 SEHNR, CDR2 FQNEAQ (reference sequence). The junction had 4 bases not matched to a gene; V was cut back by 5 bases and J by 8 bases. The CDR3 is made up of 14 amino acids. The CDR3 spells CASSRTGDDSPLHF. The DNA of the CDR3 is TGTGCCAGCAGCCGGACAGGGGATGATTCACCCCTCCACTTT.

The CDR3, as DNA: TGTGCCAGCAGCCTCTGGACAGGGGGCAACACTGAAGCTTTCTTT. Its protein is CASSLWTGGNTEAFF. The rearrangement uses TRBV7-8 and TRBJ1-1, with 11 bases identical to TRBD1. J gave up 2 bases and V 5 bases, and 4 bases lay outside the gene matches. Germline assignment: CDR1 SGHVS and CDR2 FQNEAQ. This CDR3 has 15 residues.

The chain joins TRBV7-2 to TRBJ1-2; no reliable D call. Germline V gene data show CDR1 as SGHTA and CDR2 as FQGNSA. The germline V and J ends were trimmed by 5 bases and 3 bases, with 13 bases remaining between them. There are 14 residues in the CDR3. In DNA form, the CDR3 reads TGTGCCAGCAGCAACAATGATCCTTACTATGGCTACACCTTC. Encoded protein: CASSNNDPYYGYTF.